This TCR beta chain was sequenced for a study of B cell selection in AIRE deficiency. V was pared by 2 bases and J by 6 bases, with 11 bases between. The germline CDR1 and CDR2 sequences are KGHSH and LQKENI. This CDR3 contains 15 residues. Clones were read by immunoSEQ multiplex PCR, and TCRdb kept only the in-frame ones, dropping some. Seen here are about 25,000 clones, around 95% observed once, and the top ten hold 0.24%. The sorted conventional CD4 T cells were gated as CD4+CD127+. This receptor was identified in a human donor in good health. The chain links TRBV18 to TRBJ1-6; no reliable D call. Sequenced sample: CD4+CD127+ conventional T cells sorted from PBMCs. CDR3: CASSPSHRANSPLHF. The CDR3 DNA is TGTGCCAGCTCACCAAGCCACCGGGCTAATTCACCCCTCCACTTT.